Listed here are 21 T cell receptor beta chains from one sample, sequenced in a study of cytomegalovirus exposure and HLA in healthy donors. PCR used 60 Vbeta primers and 13 Jbeta primers. Assay: immunoSEQ multiplex PCR; the TCRdb copy retains only in-frame clones and omits some. The data contain 60,000 to 70,000 clones, about 75% of them seen just once; the ten biggest clones take up under 30%. The material sequenced was PBMCs. The receptors stem from a woman aged 35 to 49 in good health and CMV-seropositive.

The rearrangement joins TRBV10-3 to TRBJ2-7; D might be TRBD1 (6 bases). Trimming pared 10 bases from V and 2 bases from J, leaving 18 bases between. Germline V gene data show CDR1 as ENHRY and CDR2 as SYGVKD. This CDR3 is 14 amino acids long. The CDR3 nucleotides are TGTGCCACAAATCCGGGACAAATCACCTACGAGCAGTACTTC. It translates to CATNPGQITYEQYF.

V usage is TRBV10-3 and J usage is TRBJ1-2, with 11 bases fitting TRBD1. Germline values: CDR1 ENHRY, CDR2 SYGVKD. The CDR3 is 14 residues long. V was pared by 10 bases and J by 3 bases, with 7 bases of the junction left unmatched. CDR3 in amino acids: CATHRDRGDYGYTF. CDR3 in DNA: TGTGCCACCCACCGGGACAGGGGGGACTATGGCTACACCTTC.

V is TRBV30 and J is TRBJ2-7; 15 positions match TRBD2. Losses at the gene ends were 7 bases for V and 7 bases for J; bases not matched to a gene: 8. The CDR3 is made up of 14 amino acids. Germline CDR1 and CDR2: GTSNPN and SVGIG (reference sequence). The CDR3 reads CAFSRTSGGGEQYF. The CDR3 coding sequence is TGTGCCTTCTCCCGGACTAGCGGGGGGGGTGAGCAGTACTTC.

This sequence joins TRBV30 and TRBJ1-2, with D possibly matching TRBD1 (6 bases). The CDR3 is 12 amino acids. V was trimmed by 1 base and J by 4 bases, leaving 7 bases between them. CDR1 GTSNPN and CDR2 SVGIG come from the germline V gene (reference sequence). CDR3 nucleotides: TGTGCCTGGAGTGAGGGGGTCTATGGCTACACCTTC. This gives the protein CAWSEGVYGYTF. Based on the CDR3 plus reference TRBV30 and TRBJ1-2, the full variable domain is SQTIHQWPATLVQPVGSPLSLECTVEGTSNPNLYWYRQAAGRGLQLLFYSVGIGQISSEVPQNLSASRPQDRQFILSSKKLLLSDSGFYLCAWSEGVYGYTFGSGTRLTVV.

This chain connects TRBV7-9 to TRBJ2-7; 8 nucleotides line up with TRBD1. This CDR3 contains 16 residues. V dropped 0 bases and J dropped 5; count of bases not matched to a gene: 9. From germline, CDR1 is SEHNR and CDR2 FQNEAQ (reference sequence). Written as DNA, the CDR3 is TGTGCCAGCAGCTTAGCGCTCAGACAGGGGTCGGACGAGCAGTACTTC. Protein product: CASSLALRQGSDEQYF.

The chain uses TRBV7-6 and TRBJ2-1; D is undetermined. The CDR3 length is 14 residues. CDR1 is SGHVS, CDR2 FNYEAQ, per germline. The ends were cut back, 1 base at V and 3 bases at J, with 7 bases in the middle. In DNA form, the CDR3 reads TGTGCCAGCAGCTTAGAAGAGAACTACAATGAGCAGTTCTTC. Translation gives CASSLEENYNEQFF.

The J gene is TRBJ1-5, the V gene TRBV7-2; no definite D call. CDR3 length equals 14 residues. The germline V gene encodes CDR1 SGHTA and CDR2 FQGNSA. The V end was cut by 3 bases, the J end by 0 bases, with 6 bases between. CDR3 loop: CASSFTHSNQPQHF. The DNA of the CDR3 is TGTGCCAGCAGCTTTACACATAGCAATCAGCCCCAGCATTTT.

The chain is built from TRBV2 and TRBJ2-7, with 8 nucleotides matching TRBD1. In germline, CDR1 is SNHLY, CDR2 FYNNEI. Trimming took 6 bases from V and 7 from J; bases not matched to a gene: 11. The CDR3 has 14 residues. CDR3 bases: TGTGCCAGCAGCGGGGCGACAGGGGAGGCTGAGCAGTACTTC. Translation: CASSGATGEAEQYF.

This chain links TRBV5-1 with TRBJ2-2; 9 positions agree with TRBD2. CDR3 length: 17 residues. J was trimmed by 2 bases and V by 3 bases; bases with no gene match: 8. The V gene's germline CDR1 is SGHRS and CDR2 YFSETQ. The CDR3, as DNA: TGCGCCAGCAGCTCCGGAGCGGGGGGCATAAACACCGGGGAGCTGTTTTTT. It codes for CASSSGAGGINTGELFF.

The V gene is TRBV18, the J gene TRBJ1-1, with D perhaps TRBD1 (5 bases). Germline values: CDR1 KGHSH, CDR2 LQKENI. V was trimmed by 6 bases and J by 5 bases, leaving 16 bases between them. The length of the CDR3 is 14 residues. CDR3 bases: TGTGCCAGCTCTCTCAACAAGGGGTCGACTGAAGCTTTCTTT. Translation gives CASSLNKGSTEAFF.

The rearrangement links TRBV5-1 to TRBJ1-2; D is ambiguous. Germline assignment: CDR1 SGHRS and CDR2 YFSETQ. This CDR3 region has 12 residues. V was cut by 7 bases and J by 0 bases, with 7 bases left in between. CDR3 residues: CASGEPNYGYTF. DNA for the CDR3: TGCGCCAGCGGAGAACCTAACTATGGCTACACCTTC.

V gene TRBV19 combines with J gene TRBJ1-4; 9 nucleotides agree with TRBD1. The V gene end was trimmed by 4 bases and the J gene end by 10 bases; junction bases not matched to a gene: 7. CDR1 LNHDA and CDR2 SQIVND come from the germline V gene (reference sequence). CDR3 size: 14 residues. The CDR3 region is CASSTDRGMAKLFF. In nucleotides, the CDR3 is TGTGCCAGTAGTACAGACAGGGGGATGGCAAAACTGTTTTTT.

This chain joins TRBV2 and TRBJ2-7; 7 bases align to TRBD1. There are 13 residues in the CDR3. V gave up 3 bases and J gave up 2 bases; unmatched junction bases: 1. Germline V gene data show CDR1 as SNHLY and CDR2 as FYNNEI. As DNA, the CDR3 is TGTGCCAGCAGTGACACAGGGGCCTACGAGCAGTACTTC. It encodes CASSDTGAYEQYF. The whole variable domain, filled in from reference TRBV2 and TRBJ2-7, reads EPEVTQTPSHQVTQMGQEVILRCVPISNHLYFYWYRQILGQKVEFLVSFYNNEISEKSEIFDDQFSVERPDGSNFTLKIRSTKLEDSAMYFCASSDTGAYEQYFGPGTRLTVT.

The chain has TRBV6-5 and TRBJ1-2, with D possibly matching TRBD1 (6 bases). The CDR3 is 15 amino acids. Per the germline V gene, CDR1 is MNHEY and CDR2 is SVGAGI. The V and J ends lost 2 bases and 3 bases respectively, with 13 bases between them. The DNA for the CDR3 is TGTGCCAGCAGTTACCAGGGGTCTACTTACTATGGCTACACCTTC. This gives the protein CASSYQGSTYYGYTF.

The chain joins TRBV10-3 to TRBJ2-2; 12 nucleotides align to TRBD2. This CDR3 contains 15 residues. With 6 bases clipped from V and 4 bases from J, the junction kept 3 bases outside the gene matches. Germline V gives CDR1 ENHRY, CDR2 SYGVKD. This CDR3 is CAISLLAGGTGELFF. The CDR3 DNA is TGTGCCATCAGCTTACTAGCGGGGGGCACCGGGGAGCTGTTTTTT.

The rearrangement joins TRBV6-5 to TRBJ2-2; TRBD1 might be the D (6 bases). Germline V gives CDR1 MNHEY, CDR2 SVGAGI. This CDR3 region has 12 residues. The germline V and J ends were trimmed by 5 bases and 8 bases, with 9 bases remaining between them. This CDR3 reads CASSEGEGELFF. CDR3 bases: TGTGCCAGCAGTGAGGGGGAAGGGGAGCTGTTTTTT.

The gene calls are TRBV7-8 and TRBJ1-5; 7 bases line up with TRBD1. The CDR3 has 16 residues. The ends lost 4 bases at V and 3 bases at J; junction bases unmatched: 9. Germline lookup yields CDR1 SGHVS and CDR2 FQNEAQ. In nucleotides, the CDR3 is TGTGCCAGCAGCTCTACCGCGACAGGGTACAATCAGCCCCAGCATTTT. Encoded protein: CASSSTATGYNQPQHF.

V usage is TRBV6-5 and J usage is TRBJ1-5; TRBD1 matches at 10 bases. Losses at the gene ends were 10 bases for V and 7 bases for J; bases not matched to a gene: 4. The CDR3 contains 12 residues. CDR1 and CDR2 from the germline V gene are MNHEY and SVGAGI. The DNA for the CDR3 is TGTGCCACCGGACAGGGGGGACAGCCCCAGCATTTT. Translated, it gives CATGQGGQPQHF.

V usage is TRBV19 and J usage is TRBJ1-1, with D unclear. Trimming left V 0 bases short and J 10 bases short, with 18 bases between. The CDR3 spans 15 residues. Germline V lookup: CDR1 LNHDA, CDR2 SQIVND (reference sequence). The CDR3 coding sequence is TGTGCCAGTAGTATAGACCCCGGACTGCCGGGTGGAGCTTTCTTT. Amino acid sequence: CASSIDPGLPGGAFF.

This chain joins TRBV12-5 and TRBJ1-4; a possible D gene is TRBD1 (5 bases). The germline CDR1 and CDR2 sequences are LGHNT and FRNRAP. V lost 8 bases and J lost 6, with 10 bases in between. The CDR3 covers 12 residues. The CDR3 loop is CASRGGDEKLFF. The CDR3 coding sequence is TGTGCTAGTAGGGGAGGGGATGAAAAACTGTTTTTT. Full variable domain (rest looked up from reference TRBV12-5 and TRBJ1-4): DARVTQTPRHKVTEMGQEVTMRCQPILGHNTVFWYRQTMMQGLELLAYFRNRAPLDDSGMPKDRFSAEMPDATLATLKIQPSEPRDSAVYFCASRGGDEKLFFGSGTQLSVL.

This clone showed up just a few times. The rearrangement joins TRBV5-8 to TRBJ1-2, with a tentative D call TRBD1 (6 bases). The V gene's germline CDR1 is SGHTS and CDR2 YDEGEE. This CDR3 region has 13 residues. The ends were cut back, 0 bases at V and 4 bases at J, with 7 bases in the middle. Written as DNA, the CDR3 is TGTGCCAGCAGCTTGGACAGGGCCTATGGCTACACCTTC. Its protein is CASSLDRAYGYTF.